This is a list of T cell receptor beta chains from one sample in a study of blood T cells in healthy people across ages. TCRdb analysed the 5' RACE reads with MiXCR anew, one entry per CDR3 protein. The sample carries 700,000 or so distinct CDR3 sequences, about 20% recorded once. Sample: blood. The source is a man aged 65 to 85 in good health. CDR3s include the opening cysteine and the closing phenylalanine or tryptophan. The order of the fields is V gene, D gene, J gene, clone size, CDR3 DNA, CDR3 protein. The D gene is left open where the match is weak. A clone size is listed for some rows: how often the clone was seen (once, few, many), or a class if it is expanded.

TRBV7-2	NA	TRBJ2-7	NA	TGTGCCAGCAGCTTAGCGACCGGCTCCTACGAGCAGTACTTC	CASSLATGSYEQYF
TRBV12-3/TRBV12-4	NA	TRBJ1-1	NA	TGTGCCAGCAGTCCGGACTGGGCAGCTGAAGCTTTCTTT	CASSPDWAAEAFF
TRBV11-2	NA	TRBJ1-2	few	TGTGCCAGCAGCATGACAGGAGACTATGGCTACACCTTC	CASSMTGDYGYTF
TRBV10-1	NA	TRBJ1-1	many	TGCGCCAGCAGAAAATCGACAGTTATGAACACTGAAGCTTTCTTT	CASRKSTVMNTEAFF
TRBV7-2	NA	TRBJ1-5	NA	TGTGCCAGCAGCTCGAACATGGGGGGACTAGGGCCCCAGCATTTT	CASSSNMGGLGPQHF
TRBV6-6	TRBD1	TRBJ1-4	few	TGTGCCAGCAGGCAGGGGGGAAGTAATGAAAAACTGTTTTTT	CASRQGGSNEKLFF
TRBV12-3/TRBV12-4	NA	TRBJ2-1	few	TGTGCCAGCAGTTTCGGGACGACCTACAATGAGCAGTTCTTC	CASSFGTTYNEQFF
TRBV9	NA	TRBJ1-6	few	TGTGCCAGCAGCGTAAATCCGGATTCACCCCTCCACTTT	CASSVNPDSPLHF
TRBV2	NA	TRBJ1-1	NA	TGTGCCCGAAGGGGGGGGGTTGAAGCTTTCTTT	CARRGGVEAFF
TRBV7-2	NA	TRBJ2-1	NA	TGTGCCAGCAGCTTTTGGCGGGTGAACTACAATGAGCAGTTCTTC	CASSFWRVNYNEQFF
TRBV6-6	NA	TRBJ2-1	many	TGTGCCAGCAGCTACGCCGGGGGCGACAATGAGCAGTTCTTC	CASSYAGGDNEQFF